The rows below give T cell receptor beta chains drawn from one sample of a study of T cells in tuberculosis. TCRdb's table, derived via immunoSEQ multiplex PCR, lists solely in-frame clones and lacks some. The sample has 40,000 to 50,000 clones; around 95% are singletons. Material: PBMCs. The origin of the receptors is a donor under 30 with latent tuberculosis or without tuberculosis infection. CDR3s include the opening cysteine and the closing phenylalanine or tryptophan. D genes are given only for firm matches. Only part of the rows carry a size: once, few, many, or a class if the clone is expanded.

clone_size j_call d_call v_call cdr3_aa cdr3_nt
NA TRBJ1-2 NA TRBV30 CAWSVLGYDYGYTF TGTGCCTGGAGTGTACTGGGCTACGACTATGGCTACACCTTC
NA TRBJ2-3 TRBD1 TRBV6-1 CASSPWTGTEDTQYF TGTGCCAGCAGTCCTTGGACAGGGACGGAAGATACGCAGTATTTT
NA TRBJ2-3 TRBD2 TRBV9 CASSVDPAGEGADTQYF TGTGCCAGCAGCGTAGATCCAGCGGGGGAGGGTGCAGATACGCAGTATTTT
once TRBJ2-3 NA TRBV29-1 CSVQPGSIDTQYF TGCAGCGTTCAGCCGGGGTCGATAGATACGCAGTATTTT
NA TRBJ2-7 NA TRBV4-3 CASSQEAGGSYEQYF TGCGCCAGCAGCCAAGAGGCGGGCGGCAGTTACGAGCAGTACTTC
NA TRBJ1-1 NA TRBV7-3 CASSLSLDAGTEAFF TGTGCCAGCAGCTTAAGTCTGGACGCGGGCACTGAAGCTTTCTTT
NA TRBJ2-5 NA TRBV27 CASSLWQGKEETQYF TGTGCCAGCAGTTTATGGCAGGGGAAGGAGGAGACCCAGTACTTC
once TRBJ1-4 TRBD1 TRBV19 CASSLTGGYEKLFF TGTGCCAGTAGCCTGACAGGGGGCTATGAAAAACTGTTTTTT
NA TRBJ1-2 NA TRBV28 CASSLGGGLGYGYTF TGTGCCAGCAGTTTGGGTGGAGGTCTTGGGTATGGCTACACCTTC
NA TRBJ2-2 NA TRBV25-1 CASSEYGGFENTGELFF TGTGCCAGCAGTGAATATGGGGGGTTTGAGAACACCGGGGAGCTGTTTTTT
NA TRBJ1-5 NA TRBV30 CAWRSPEGRNQPQHF TGTGCCTGGAGATCACCCGAGGGGAGGAATCAGCCCCAGCATTTT
NA TRBJ1-2 NA TRBV30 CAWSVTGVGGYTF TGTGCCTGGAGTGTAACGGGGGTTGGAGGCTACACCTTC
NA TRBJ1-5 NA TRBV19 CASGSRVAQPQHF TGTGCCAGCGGGAGCAGGGTGGCGCAGCCCCAGCATTTT
NA TRBJ2-1 TRBD1 TRBV5-1 CASSLGTDLIHEQFF TGCGCCAGCAGCTTAGGGACAGACCTTATCCATGAGCAGTTCTTC
NA TRBJ2-3 TRBD2 TRBV7-9 CASSRTAQRGGTDTQYF TGTGCCAGCAGCCGGACTGCGCAGCGGGGGGGCACAGATACGCAGTATTTT
NA TRBJ2-7 NA TRBV11-2 CASSLPRASGYEQYF TGTGCCAGCAGCTTACCCCGGGCCTCGGGGTACGAGCAGTACTTC
NA TRBJ1-5 NA TRBV6-6 CASQTERSNQPQHF TGTGCCAGCCAAACGGAGAGGAGCAATCAGCCCCAGCATTTT
NA TRBJ1-2 TRBD1 TRBV7-8 CASSFQGAYGYTF TGTGCCAGCAGTTTCCAGGGGGCCTATGGCTACACCTTC
once TRBJ1-2 TRBD1 TRBV7-8 CASSLIGQGALYGYTF TGTGCCAGCAGCTTAATCGGACAGGGGGCTTTGTATGGCTACACCTTC
NA TRBJ1-2 TRBD1 TRBV19 CASRIRDRAYGYTF TGTGCCAGTAGGATCCGGGACAGGGCCTATGGCTACACCTTC
NA TRBJ1-2 TRBD1 TRBV7-8 CASSQGTGRGDGYTF TGTGCCAGCAGCCAGGGGACAGGGAGAGGGGATGGCTACACCTTC
NA TRBJ1-2 TRBD1 TRBV5-6 CASSFKGAGRVNYGYTF TGTGCCAGCAGCTTCAAGGGGGCCGGGCGGGTTAACTATGGCTACACCTTC
once TRBJ2-1 TRBD2 TRBV19 CASSISGGVFYNEQFF TGTGCCAGTAGTATAAGCGGGGGGGTATTTTACAATGAGCAGTTCTTC
once TRBJ2-7 NA TRBV10-3 CAISPGYEQYF TGTGCCATCTCGCCGGGCTACGAGCAGTACTTC
NA TRBJ2-7 NA TRBV5-6 CASRGAGGTVSYEQYF TGTGCCAGCAGGGGGGCCGGGGGGACCGTCTCCTACGAGCAGTACTTC
few TRBJ2-1 TRBD2 TRBV11-2 CASSLARGGREQFF TGTGCCAGCAGCTTAGCGCGGGGGGGCAGGGAGCAGTTCTTC
NA TRBJ1-2 NA TRBV14 CASSRATGTVDGYTF TGTGCCAGCAGCCGCGCAACAGGGACGGTCGATGGCTACACCTTC
NA TRBJ1-4 NA TRBV7-8 CASSRGTTLGEKLFF TGTGCCAGCAGCCGAGGGACAACCCTCGGTGAAAAACTGTTTTTT
NA TRBJ2-3 TRBD2 TRBV2 CASSEAYRAGVADTQYF TGTGCCAGCAGTGAAGCGTACCGAGCGGGGGTCGCAGATACGCAGTATTTT
NA TRBJ1-1 TRBD1 TRBV5-1 CASDETGTGEAFF TGCGCCAGCGACGAGACAGGGACCGGTGAAGCTTTCTTT
NA TRBJ1-3 NA TRBV5-6 CASSPRRGSGNTIYF TGTGCCAGCAGCCCCCGCCGGGGCTCTGGAAACACCATATATTTT
NA TRBJ1-3 NA TRBV18 CASSPQPPRESSGNTIYF TGTGCCAGCTCTCCCCAGCCCCCACGGGAGAGCAGCGGAAACACCATATATTTT
NA TRBJ2-7 TRBD1 TRBV4-1 CASSQQRDRANYEQYF TGCGCCAGCAGCCAACAACGGGACAGGGCAAACTACGAGCAGTACTTC
NA TRBJ2-7 NA TRBV27 CASSSWTDSYEQYF TGTGCCAGCAGTTCCTGGACAGACTCCTACGAGCAGTACTTC
NA TRBJ1-1 NA TRBV6-6 CASSSSGAEAFF TGTGCCAGCAGTTCGTCAGGGGCTGAAGCTTTCTTT
NA TRBJ1-4 NA TRBV6-1 CASSEAAVILFF TGTGCCAGCAGTGAAGCGGCCGTTATACTGTTTTTT
NA TRBJ2-3 TRBD1 TRBV27 CASSPRTGSTDTQYF TGTGCCAGCAGCCCGCGGACAGGGAGCACAGATACGCAGTATTTT
once TRBJ1-2 NA TRBV6-5 CASSGTGVGYTF TGTGCCAGCAGTGGTACGGGTGTTGGCTACACCTTC
once TRBJ2-1 TRBD1 TRBV14 CASSQLDRAYNEQFF TGTGCCAGCAGCCAATTGGACAGGGCATACAATGAGCAGTTCTTC
NA TRBJ1-5 NA TRBV30 CAWKQSNQPQHF TGTGCCTGGAAACAGAGTAATCAGCCCCAGCATTTT
NA TRBJ2-3 TRBD1 TRBV5-4 CASSQKGAQDTQYF TGTGCCAGCAGCCAGAAGGGGGCGCAGGATACGCAGTATTTT
NA TRBJ2-1 TRBD1 TRBV6-4 CASSRDRDYDEQFF TGTGCCAGCAGCCGGGACAGGGACTACGATGAGCAGTTCTTC
NA TRBJ2-1 NA TRBV7-2 CASSLFRGNEQFF TGTGCCAGCAGCCTTTTCCGGGGAAATGAGCAGTTCTTC
NA TRBJ1-2 TRBD1 TRBV4-3 CASSQEDRGANYGYTF TGCGCCAGCAGCCAAGAAGACAGGGGAGCTAACTATGGCTACACCTTC